The rows below give T cell receptor beta chains drawn from one sample of a study of Ad26.COV2.S vaccination and SARS-CoV-2 variants. Profiled with immunoSEQ multiplex PCR; TCRdb holds only in-frame clones, not every one. The sample includes about 430,000 clones, around 90% of them seen just once. The source was peripheral blood, collected in a trial of Ad26.COV2.S vaccine versus placebo. All receptors derive from a person aged 18-65 years who received the Ad26.COV2.S COVID-19 vaccine or a placebo. Each CDR3 is given without its conserved first and last residue. The order of the fields is V gene, J gene, CDR3 protein.

v_call: TRBV4-1; j_call: TRBJ2-7; cdr3_aa: ASSQDRGAYYEQY
v_call: TRBV6-5; j_call: TRBJ2-7; cdr3_aa: ASSLNYEQY
v_call: TRBV19; j_call: TRBJ1-5; cdr3_aa: ASRETGYNQPQH
v_call: TRBV27; j_call: TRBJ2-3; cdr3_aa: ASSLIMRLGTSEPDTQY
v_call: TRBV28; j_call: TRBJ2-1; cdr3_aa: ASSPRSGEVEQF
v_call: TRBV6-5; j_call: TRBJ1-4; cdr3_aa: ASSYWGQGREKLF
v_call: TRBV5-4; j_call: TRBJ1-5; cdr3_aa: ASSRDGNQPQH
v_call: TRBV4-1; j_call: TRBJ2-1; cdr3_aa: ASSGQGGSSYNEQF
v_call: TRBV5-5; j_call: TRBJ1-2; cdr3_aa: ASSSGQGGTYGYT
v_call: TRBV29-1; j_call: TRBJ2-1; cdr3_aa: SVGWGREPYNEQF
v_call: TRBV28; j_call: TRBJ2-2; cdr3_aa: ASSPGTTGELF
v_call: TRBV27; j_call: TRBJ2-1; cdr3_aa: ASNNPLAGYNEQF
v_call: TRBV7-2; j_call: TRBJ2-3; cdr3_aa: ASSLSINTSGRDTQY
v_call: TRBV7-2; j_call: TRBJ2-7; cdr3_aa: ASSPNPVARLIEQY
v_call: TRBV7-2; j_call: TRBJ2-7; cdr3_aa: ASSLVGGGLAAYEQY
v_call: TRBV10-3; j_call: TRBJ1-3; cdr3_aa: AADTSRSSGNTIY
v_call: TRBV4-1; j_call: TRBJ2-1; cdr3_aa: ASTLGANLHNEQF
v_call: TRBV7-2; j_call: TRBJ2-7; cdr3_aa: ASSPAASGSYEQY
v_call: TRBV4-3; j_call: TRBJ2-1; cdr3_aa: ASSQSGGAPYNEQF
v_call: TRBV3-1/TRBV3-2; j_call: TRBJ1-2; cdr3_aa: ASSPPGLYGYT